Below are 21 T cell receptor beta chains sequenced from a single sample in a study of monozygotic twins with inflammatory bowel disease. TCRdb reprocessed the 5' RACE reads and keeps a single row for each CDR3 protein, giving no DNA. This table lists about 160,000 distinct CDR3 sequences. Material for sequencing was blood. Source of these receptors: a human donor with ulcerative colitis or Crohn's disease, or a healthy co-twin of an affected twin (not recorded which).

The chain joins TRBV7-7 to TRBJ2-1. The CDR3 spans 12 residues. The germline V gene has CDR1 SSHAT and CDR2 FNYEAQ (reference sequence). The chain's CDR3 is CASSPHFGEQFF.

The rearrangement links TRBV7-2 to TRBJ1-3. The CDR3 totals 15 residues. Germline lookup yields CDR1 SGHTA and CDR2 FQGNSA. The CDR3 loop reads CASSLDQVAGNTIYF.

The CDR3 loop reads CASKLAGGSETQYF. The chain has TRBV12-3 or TRBV12-4 and TRBJ2-5; as DNA is missing, the TRBD2 call by TCRdb cannot be tested. CDR3 size: 14 residues.

The chain joins TRBV19 to TRBJ1-6; TCRdb selects TRBD1, and the lack of DNA leaves this call unchecked. This CDR3 contains 17 residues. Germline CDR1 LNHDA, CDR2 SQIVND (reference sequence). CDR3 loop: CASSIQFGGRNNSPLHF. Drawing the rest from reference TRBV19 and TRBJ1-6, the complete variable domain is DGGITQSPKYLFRKEGQNVTLSCEQNLNHDAMYWYRQDPGQGLRLIYYSQIVNDFQKGDIAEGYSVSREKKESFPLTVTSAQKNPTAFYLCASSIQFGGRNNSPLHFGNGTRLTVT.

The genes are TRBV29-1 and TRBJ2-1; checking the TCRdb D call of TRBD2 is not possible without DNA. Germline CDR1 and CDR2: SQVTM and ANQGSEA. This CDR3 comprises 13 residues. CDR3 amino acids: CSVARLAGDEQFF.

V usage is TRBV5-1 and J usage is TRBJ2-1; the TCRdb D gene call, TRBD1, has no DNA to confirm it. CDR1 is SGHRS and CDR2 is YFSETQ in the germline V gene. CDR3 length equals 15 residues. The CDR3 here is CASSLVGTGWFEQFF.

The CDR3 loop reads CASSQQVDTEAFF. The genes are TRBV3-1 and TRBJ1-1. The CDR3 runs to 13 residues. The germline V gene has CDR1 LGHDT and CDR2 YNNKEL (reference sequence).

The J gene is TRBJ2-1, the V gene TRBV5-1. The germline CDR1 and CDR2 sequences are SGHRS and YFSETQ. This CDR3 region has 12 residues. CDR3 protein: CASSLAPNEQFF.

The genes are TRBV5-6 and TRBJ2-7; TCRdb calls TRBD2, which cannot be checked without DNA. This CDR3 spans 14 amino acids. From germline, CDR1 is SGHDT and CDR2 YYEEEE. The CDR3 here is CASSLGAFSDEQYF.

This sequence joins TRBV20-1 and TRBJ2-3; TCRdb returns TRBD1, unconfirmable since there is no DNA. CDR3 length: 13 amino acids. CDR1 and CDR2 (germline): DFQATT, SNEGSKA (reference sequence). The CDR3 spells CSLAGKGTDTQYF.

The chain is built from TRBV28 and TRBJ1-5. CDR1 is MDHEN, CDR2 SYDVKM, per germline. The CDR3 is 14 residues long. The CDR3 spells CASSSPREGQPQHF.

The chain links TRBV20-1 to TRBJ1-4; with no DNA, the TCRdb D assignment of TRBD1 cannot be verified. This CDR3 has 13 residues. The germline V gene encodes CDR1 DFQATT and CDR2 SNEGSKA (reference sequence). CDR3 sequence reads: CSAPGQSNEKLFF.

The chain joins TRBV27 to TRBJ2-7. Germline-derived CDR1 and CDR2 are MNHEY and SMNVEV (reference sequence). CDR3 length equals 13 residues. The CDR3 loop reads CASSFRNFYEQYF.

The J gene is TRBJ2-6, the V gene TRBV11-1; as DNA is missing, the TRBD1 call by TCRdb cannot be tested. Germline CDR1 SGHAT, CDR2 FQDESV (reference sequence). The CDR3 extends over 19 amino acids. The CDR3: CASSVGRGQGISGANVLTF.

The chain links TRBV5-5 to TRBJ2-5. Germline lookup yields CDR1 SGHKS and CDR2 YYEKEE (reference sequence). This CDR3 has 16 residues. This chain's CDR3 is CASSFLGVSYQETQYF.

This chain joins TRBV9 and TRBJ1-5; the D call from TCRdb, TRBD1, cannot be confirmed without DNA. This CDR3 has 15 amino acids. In germline, CDR1 is SGDLS, CDR2 YYNGEE. The CDR3 protein is CASSLRGTLDQPQHF.

The rearrangement uses TRBV7-9 and TRBJ2-3; TCRdb's D call of TRBD1 is untestable without DNA. CDR1 and CDR2 (germline): SEHNR, FQNEAQ (reference sequence). The CDR3 consists of 17 residues. This chain's CDR3 is CASSTRTGTGSTDTQYF.

The J gene is TRBJ1-4, the V gene TRBV6-6. The CDR3 loop spans 12 amino acids. CDR1 is MNHNY and CDR2 is SVGAGI in the germline V gene (reference sequence). CDR3 protein: CASSYRAERLFF.

The rearrangement uses TRBV19 and TRBJ1-1. The CDR3 spans 13 residues. CDR1 is LNHDA, CDR2 SQIVND, per germline (reference sequence). The CDR3 loop is CASSITQRTEAFF.

The CDR3 protein is CASSVRSGVQETQYF. V usage is TRBV7-9 and J usage is TRBJ2-5; TCRdb's D call of TRBD2 is untestable without DNA. CDR3 length: 15 residues. CDR1 is SEHNR, CDR2 FQNEAQ, per germline (reference sequence).

The rearrangement uses TRBV7-2 and TRBJ2-5. The CDR3 extends over 15 amino acids. From germline, CDR1 is SGHTA and CDR2 FQGNSA. CDR3 amino acids: CASSFASGTPETQYF. Full variable domain (rest looked up from reference TRBV7-2 and TRBJ2-5): GAGVSQSPSNKVTEKGKDVELRCDPISGHTALYWYRQSLGQGLEFLIYFQGNSAPDKSGLPSDRFSAERTGGSVSTLTIQRTQQEDSAVYLCASSFASGTPETQYFGPGTRLLVL.